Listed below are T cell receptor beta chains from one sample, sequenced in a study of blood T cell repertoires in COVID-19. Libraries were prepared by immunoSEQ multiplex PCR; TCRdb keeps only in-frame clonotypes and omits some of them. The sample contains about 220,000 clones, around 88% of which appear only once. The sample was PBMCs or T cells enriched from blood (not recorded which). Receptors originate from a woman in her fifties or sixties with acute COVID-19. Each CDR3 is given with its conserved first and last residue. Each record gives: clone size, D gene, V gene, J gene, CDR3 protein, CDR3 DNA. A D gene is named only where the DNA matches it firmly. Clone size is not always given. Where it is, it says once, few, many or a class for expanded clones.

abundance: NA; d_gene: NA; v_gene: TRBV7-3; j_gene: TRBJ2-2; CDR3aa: CASSSKNTGELFF; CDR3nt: TGTGCCAGCAGCTCAAAGAACACCGGGGAGCTGTTTTTT
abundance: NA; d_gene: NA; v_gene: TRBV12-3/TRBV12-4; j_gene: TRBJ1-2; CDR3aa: CASSFAGEDGYTF; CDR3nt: TGTGCCAGCAGTTTCGCAGGGGAAGATGGCTACACCTTC
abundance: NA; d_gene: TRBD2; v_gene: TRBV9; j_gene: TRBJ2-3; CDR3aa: CASSVPSGYTDTQYF; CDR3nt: TGTGCCAGCAGCGTCCCTAGCGGGTACACAGATACGCAGTATTTT
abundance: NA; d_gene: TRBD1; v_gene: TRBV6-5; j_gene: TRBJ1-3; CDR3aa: CASSRTGGAGNTIYF; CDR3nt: TGTGCCAGCAGCCGGACAGGGGGTGCTGGAAACACCATATATTTT
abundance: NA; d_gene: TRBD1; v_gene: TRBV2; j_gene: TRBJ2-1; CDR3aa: CAPNRGYYNEQFF; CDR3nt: TGTGCCCCCAACAGGGGGTACTACAATGAGCAGTTCTTC
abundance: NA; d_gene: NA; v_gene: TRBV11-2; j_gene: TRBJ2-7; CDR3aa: CASSQDYPYEQYF; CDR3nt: TGTGCCAGCAGCCAGGACTACCCCTACGAGCAGTACTTC
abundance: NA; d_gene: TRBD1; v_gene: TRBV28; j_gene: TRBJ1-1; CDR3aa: CASSLQGARLTEAFF; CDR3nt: TGTGCCAGCAGTTTACAGGGGGCGCGTCTCACTGAAGCTTTCTTT
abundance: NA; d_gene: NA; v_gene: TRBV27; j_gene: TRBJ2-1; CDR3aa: CASRARGGSYNEQFF; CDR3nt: TGTGCCAGCAGGGCCAGAGGTGGGTCCTACAATGAGCAGTTCTTC
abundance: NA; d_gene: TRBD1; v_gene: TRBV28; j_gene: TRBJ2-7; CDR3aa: CASSSGTGVFEQYF; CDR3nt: TGTGCCAGCAGTTCCGGGACAGGGGTTTTCGAGCAGTACTTC
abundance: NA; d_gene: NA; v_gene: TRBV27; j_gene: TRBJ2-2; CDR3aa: CASSSLLGSGGELFF; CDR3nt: TGTGCCAGCAGTTCCCTCCTCGGGAGTGGCGGGGAGCTGTTTTTT
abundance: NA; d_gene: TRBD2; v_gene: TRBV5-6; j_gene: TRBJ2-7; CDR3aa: CASSLTSGGPYEQYF; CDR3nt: TGTGCCAGCAGCTTGACTAGCGGGGGACCCTACGAGCAGTACTTC
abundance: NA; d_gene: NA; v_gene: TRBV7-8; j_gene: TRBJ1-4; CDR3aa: CASSLEGGATNEKLFF; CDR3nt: TGTGCCAGCAGCTTAGAAGGGGGAGCGACTAATGAAAAACTGTTTTTT
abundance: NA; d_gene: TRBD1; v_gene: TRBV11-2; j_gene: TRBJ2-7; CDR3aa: CASSFDRGAHEQYF; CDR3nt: TGTGCCAGCAGCTTCGACAGGGGAGCACACGAGCAGTACTTC
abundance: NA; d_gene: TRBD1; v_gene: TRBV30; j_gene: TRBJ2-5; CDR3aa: CAWSAGTGAETQYF; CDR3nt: TGTGCCTGGAGCGCCGGGACAGGCGCAGAGACCCAGTACTTC
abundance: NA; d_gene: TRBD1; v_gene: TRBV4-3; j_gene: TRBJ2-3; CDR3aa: CASSIGRGGGTDTQYF; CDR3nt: TGCGCCAGCAGCATAGGAAGAGGGGGCGGCACAGATACGCAGTATTTT
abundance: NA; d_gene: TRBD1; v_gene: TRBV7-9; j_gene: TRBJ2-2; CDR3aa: CASSSRQGRTGELFF; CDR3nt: TGTGCCAGCAGCTCCCGACAGGGTCGCACCGGGGAGCTGTTTTTT
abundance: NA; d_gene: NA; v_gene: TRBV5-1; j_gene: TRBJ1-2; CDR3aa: CASSLKVPGVGYTF; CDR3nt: TGCGCCAGCAGCTTAAAGGTCCCTGGAGTGGGCTACACCTTC
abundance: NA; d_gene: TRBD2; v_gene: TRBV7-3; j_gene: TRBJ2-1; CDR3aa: CASSSSRTGLAGAQYNEQFF; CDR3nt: TGTGCCAGCAGCTCATCACGAACGGGACTAGCGGGAGCACAGTACAATGAGCAGTTCTTC
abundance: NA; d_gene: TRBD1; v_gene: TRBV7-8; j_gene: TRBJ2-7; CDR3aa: CASSSGQGREQYF; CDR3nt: TGTGCCAGCAGCTCGGGACAGGGCCGGGAGCAGTACTTC
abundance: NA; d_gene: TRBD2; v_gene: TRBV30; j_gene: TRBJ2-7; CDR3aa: CAWKRETYEQYF; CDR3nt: TGTGCCTGGAAGCGGGAGACCTACGAGCAGTACTTC
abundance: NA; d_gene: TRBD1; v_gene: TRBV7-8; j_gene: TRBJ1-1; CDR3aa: CASSTFGTGLTEAFF; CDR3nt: TGTGCCAGCAGCACTTTCGGGACAGGGCTCACTGAAGCTTTCTTT
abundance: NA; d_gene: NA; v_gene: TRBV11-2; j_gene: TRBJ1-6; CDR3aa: CASSSVRGHNSPLHF; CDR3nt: TGTGCCAGCAGCTCGGTTAGGGGCCATAATTCACCCCTCCACTTT
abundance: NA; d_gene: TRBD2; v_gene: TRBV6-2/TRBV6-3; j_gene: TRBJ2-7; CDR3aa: CASSSASGSSEQYF; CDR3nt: TGTGCCAGCAGTTCGGCTAGCGGGAGCTCCGAGCAGTACTTC
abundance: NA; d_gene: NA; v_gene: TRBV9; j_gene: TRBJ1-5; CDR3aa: CASSEQGSHQPQHF; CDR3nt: TGTGCCAGCAGCGAACAGGGTAGTCATCAGCCCCAGCATTTT
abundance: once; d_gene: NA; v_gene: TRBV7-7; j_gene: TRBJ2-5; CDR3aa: CASSLGTGEGETQYF; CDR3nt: TGTGCCAGCAGCTTAGGTACGGGAGAGGGGGAGACCCAGTACTTC
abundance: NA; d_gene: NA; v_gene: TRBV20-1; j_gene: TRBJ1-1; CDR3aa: CSARAGERAFF; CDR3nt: TGCAGTGCTAGAGCCGGGGAGAGGGCTTTCTTT
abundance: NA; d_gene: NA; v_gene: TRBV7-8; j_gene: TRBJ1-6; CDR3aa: CASSLAIGGSNSPLHF; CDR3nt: TGTGCCAGCAGCTTAGCGATCGGCGGATCAAATTCACCCCTCCACTTT
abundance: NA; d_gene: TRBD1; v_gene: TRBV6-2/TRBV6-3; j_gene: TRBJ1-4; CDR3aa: CASSQGQMQEKLFF; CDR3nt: TGTGCCAGCAGCCAGGGACAGATGCAGGAAAAACTGTTTTTT
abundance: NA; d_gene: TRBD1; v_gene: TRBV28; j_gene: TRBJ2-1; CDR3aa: CASRVQGASSYNEQFF; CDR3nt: TGTGCCAGCAGAGTACAGGGGGCCAGCTCCTACAATGAGCAGTTCTTC
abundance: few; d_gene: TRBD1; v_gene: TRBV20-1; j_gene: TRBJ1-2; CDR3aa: CSATDVGQGEGHGYTF; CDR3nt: TGCAGTGCTACTGACGTGGGACAGGGGGAAGGACATGGCTACACCTTC
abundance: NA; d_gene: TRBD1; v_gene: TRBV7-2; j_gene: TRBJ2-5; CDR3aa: CASSSTGGKVRETQYF; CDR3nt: TGTGCCAGCAGCTCGACAGGGGGCAAGGTACGAGAGACCCAGTACTTC
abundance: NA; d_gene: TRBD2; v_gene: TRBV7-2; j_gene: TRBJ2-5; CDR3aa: CASSPRTSEKTQYF; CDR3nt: TGTGCCAGCAGCCCCAGGACTAGCGAGAAGACCCAGTACTTC
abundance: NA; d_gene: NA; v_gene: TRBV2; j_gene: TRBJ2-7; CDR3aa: CASLSGHEQYF; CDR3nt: TGTGCCAGTTTGTCAGGGCACGAGCAGTACTTC
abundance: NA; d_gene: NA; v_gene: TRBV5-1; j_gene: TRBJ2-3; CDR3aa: CASSLSTFTDTQYF; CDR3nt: TGCGCCAGCAGCTTAAGTACATTCACAGATACGCAGTATTTT